This paragraph reports one TCR beta chain. This specimen belongs to a study of shared clonotypes between healthy human individuals. The V gene's germline CDR1 is SEHNR and CDR2 FQNEAQ (reference sequence). The V gene end was trimmed by 5 bases and the J gene end by 4 bases; junction bases not matched to a gene: 18. The CDR3 is made up of 18 amino acids. Here immunoSEQ multiplex PCR was the method, and the copy in TCRdb shows in-frame clones only, minus some. This table holds 1.4 million or so clones, approximately 98.5% found once. V usage is TRBV7-9 and J usage is TRBJ2-3, with 7 bases identical to TRBD1. The origin of this receptor is a man in his thirties or forties in good health. Material: naive CD4+ T cells sorted from blood. Subset indicated: CD45RA+ positively selected. The CDR3 spells CASSPSLGGLTNADTQYF. CDR3 bases: TGTGCCAGCAGCCCATCTTTAGGGGGCTTGACAAACGCAGATACGCAGTATTTT. Full variable domain (outside the CDR3, taken from reference TRBV7-9 and TRBJ2-3): DTGVSQNPRHKITKRGQNVTFRCDPISEHNRLYWYRQTLGQGPEFLTYFQNEAQLEKSRLLSDRFSAERPKGSFSTLEIQRTEQGDSAMYLCASSPSLGGLTNADTQYFGPGTRLTVL.